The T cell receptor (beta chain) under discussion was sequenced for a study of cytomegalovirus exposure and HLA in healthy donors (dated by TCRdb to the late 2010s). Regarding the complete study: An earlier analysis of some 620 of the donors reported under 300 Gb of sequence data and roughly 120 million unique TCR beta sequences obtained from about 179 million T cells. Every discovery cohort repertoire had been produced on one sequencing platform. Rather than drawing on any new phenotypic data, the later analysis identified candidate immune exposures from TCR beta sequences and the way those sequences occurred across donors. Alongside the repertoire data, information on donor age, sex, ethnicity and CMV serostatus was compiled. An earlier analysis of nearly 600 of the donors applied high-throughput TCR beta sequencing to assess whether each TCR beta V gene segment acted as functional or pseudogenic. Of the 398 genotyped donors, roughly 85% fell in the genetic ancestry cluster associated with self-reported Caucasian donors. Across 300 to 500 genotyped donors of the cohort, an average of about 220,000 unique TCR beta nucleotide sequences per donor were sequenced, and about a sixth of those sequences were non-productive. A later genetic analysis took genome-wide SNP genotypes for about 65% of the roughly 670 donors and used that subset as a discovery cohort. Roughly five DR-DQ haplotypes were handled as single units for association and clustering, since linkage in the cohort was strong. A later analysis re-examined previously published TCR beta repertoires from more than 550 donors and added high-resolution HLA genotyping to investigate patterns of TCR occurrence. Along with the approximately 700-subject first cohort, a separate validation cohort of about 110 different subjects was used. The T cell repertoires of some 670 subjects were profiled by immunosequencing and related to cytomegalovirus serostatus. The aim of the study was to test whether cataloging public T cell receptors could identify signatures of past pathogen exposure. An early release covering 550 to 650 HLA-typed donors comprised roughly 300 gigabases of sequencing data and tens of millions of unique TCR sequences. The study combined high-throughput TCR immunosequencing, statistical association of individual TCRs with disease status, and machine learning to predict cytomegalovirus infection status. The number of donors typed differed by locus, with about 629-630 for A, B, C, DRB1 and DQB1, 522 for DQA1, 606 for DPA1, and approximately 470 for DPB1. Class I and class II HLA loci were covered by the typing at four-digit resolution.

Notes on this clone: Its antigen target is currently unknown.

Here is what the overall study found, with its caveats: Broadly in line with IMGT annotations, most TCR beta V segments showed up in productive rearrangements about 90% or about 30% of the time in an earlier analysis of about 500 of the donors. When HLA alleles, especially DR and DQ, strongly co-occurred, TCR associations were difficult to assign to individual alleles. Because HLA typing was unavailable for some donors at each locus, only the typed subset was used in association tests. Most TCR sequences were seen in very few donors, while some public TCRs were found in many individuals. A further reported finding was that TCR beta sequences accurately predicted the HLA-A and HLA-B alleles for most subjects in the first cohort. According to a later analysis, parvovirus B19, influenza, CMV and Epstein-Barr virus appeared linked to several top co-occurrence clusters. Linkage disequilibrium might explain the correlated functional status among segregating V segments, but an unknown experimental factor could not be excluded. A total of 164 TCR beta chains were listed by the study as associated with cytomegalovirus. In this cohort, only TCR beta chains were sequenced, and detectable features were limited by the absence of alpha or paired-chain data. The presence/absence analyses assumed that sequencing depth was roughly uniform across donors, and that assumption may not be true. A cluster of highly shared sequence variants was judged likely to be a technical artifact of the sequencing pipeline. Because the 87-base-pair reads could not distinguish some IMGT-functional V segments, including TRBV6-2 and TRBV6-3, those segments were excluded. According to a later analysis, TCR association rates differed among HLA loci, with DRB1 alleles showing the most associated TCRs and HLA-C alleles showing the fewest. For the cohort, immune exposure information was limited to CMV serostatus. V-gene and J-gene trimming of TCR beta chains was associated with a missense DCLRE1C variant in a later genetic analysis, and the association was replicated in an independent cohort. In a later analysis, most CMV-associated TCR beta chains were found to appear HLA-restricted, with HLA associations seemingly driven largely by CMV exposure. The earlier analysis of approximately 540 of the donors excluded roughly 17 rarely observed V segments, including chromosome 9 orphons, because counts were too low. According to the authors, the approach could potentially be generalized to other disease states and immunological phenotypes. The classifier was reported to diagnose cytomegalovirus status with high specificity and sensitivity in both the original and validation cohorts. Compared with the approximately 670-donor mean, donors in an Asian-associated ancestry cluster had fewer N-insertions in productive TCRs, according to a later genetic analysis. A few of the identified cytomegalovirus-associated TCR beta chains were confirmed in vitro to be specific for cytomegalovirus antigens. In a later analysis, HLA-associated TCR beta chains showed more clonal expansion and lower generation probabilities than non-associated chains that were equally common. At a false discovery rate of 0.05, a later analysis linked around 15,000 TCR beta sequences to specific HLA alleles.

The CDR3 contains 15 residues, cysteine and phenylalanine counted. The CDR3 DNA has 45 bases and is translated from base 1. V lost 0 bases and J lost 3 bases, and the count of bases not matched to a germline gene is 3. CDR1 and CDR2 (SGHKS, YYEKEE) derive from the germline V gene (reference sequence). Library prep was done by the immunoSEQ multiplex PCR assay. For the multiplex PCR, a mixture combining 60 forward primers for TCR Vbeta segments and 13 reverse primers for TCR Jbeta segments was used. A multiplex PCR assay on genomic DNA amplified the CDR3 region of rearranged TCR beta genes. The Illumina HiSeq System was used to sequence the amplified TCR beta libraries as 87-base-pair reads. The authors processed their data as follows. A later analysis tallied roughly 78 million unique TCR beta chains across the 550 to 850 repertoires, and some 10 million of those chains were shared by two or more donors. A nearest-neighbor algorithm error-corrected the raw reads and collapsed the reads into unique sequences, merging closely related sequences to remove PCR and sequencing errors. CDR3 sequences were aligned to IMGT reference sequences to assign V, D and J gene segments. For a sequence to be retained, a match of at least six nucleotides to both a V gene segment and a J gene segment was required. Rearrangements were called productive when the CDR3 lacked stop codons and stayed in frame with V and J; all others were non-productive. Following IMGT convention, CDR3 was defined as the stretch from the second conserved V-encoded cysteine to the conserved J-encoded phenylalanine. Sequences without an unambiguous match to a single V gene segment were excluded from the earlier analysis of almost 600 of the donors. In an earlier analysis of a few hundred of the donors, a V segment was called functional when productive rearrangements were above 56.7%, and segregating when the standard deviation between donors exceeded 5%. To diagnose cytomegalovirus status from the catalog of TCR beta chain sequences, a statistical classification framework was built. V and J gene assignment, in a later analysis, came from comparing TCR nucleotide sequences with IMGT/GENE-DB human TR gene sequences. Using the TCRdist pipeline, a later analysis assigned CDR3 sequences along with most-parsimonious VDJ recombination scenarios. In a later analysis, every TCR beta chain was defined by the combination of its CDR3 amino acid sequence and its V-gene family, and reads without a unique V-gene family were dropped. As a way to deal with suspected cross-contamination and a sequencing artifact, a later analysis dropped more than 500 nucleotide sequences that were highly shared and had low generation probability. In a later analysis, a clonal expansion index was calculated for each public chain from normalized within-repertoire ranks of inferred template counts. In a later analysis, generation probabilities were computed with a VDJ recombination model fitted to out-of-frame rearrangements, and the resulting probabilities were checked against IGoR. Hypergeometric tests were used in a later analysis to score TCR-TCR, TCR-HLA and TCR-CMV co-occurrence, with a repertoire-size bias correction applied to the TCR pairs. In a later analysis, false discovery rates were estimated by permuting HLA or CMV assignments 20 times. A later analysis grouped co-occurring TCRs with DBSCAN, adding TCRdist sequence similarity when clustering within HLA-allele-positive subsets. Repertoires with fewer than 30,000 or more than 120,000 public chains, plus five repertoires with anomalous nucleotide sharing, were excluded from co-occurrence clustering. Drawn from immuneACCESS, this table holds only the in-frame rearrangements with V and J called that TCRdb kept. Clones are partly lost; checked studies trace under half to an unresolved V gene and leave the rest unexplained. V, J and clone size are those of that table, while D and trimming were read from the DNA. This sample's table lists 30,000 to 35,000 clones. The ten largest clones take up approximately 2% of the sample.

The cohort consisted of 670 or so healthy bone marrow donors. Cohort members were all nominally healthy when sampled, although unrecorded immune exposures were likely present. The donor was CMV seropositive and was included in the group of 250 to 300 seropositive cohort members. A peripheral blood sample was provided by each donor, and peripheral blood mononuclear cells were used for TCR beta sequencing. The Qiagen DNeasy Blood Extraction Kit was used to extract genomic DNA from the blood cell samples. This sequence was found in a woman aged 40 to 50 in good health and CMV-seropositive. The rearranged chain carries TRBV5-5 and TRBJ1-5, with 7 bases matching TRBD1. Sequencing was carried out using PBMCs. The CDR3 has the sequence CASSLVGTVNQPQHF. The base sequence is TGTGCCAGCAGCTTGGTTGGGACAGTCAATCAGCCCCAGCATTTT.